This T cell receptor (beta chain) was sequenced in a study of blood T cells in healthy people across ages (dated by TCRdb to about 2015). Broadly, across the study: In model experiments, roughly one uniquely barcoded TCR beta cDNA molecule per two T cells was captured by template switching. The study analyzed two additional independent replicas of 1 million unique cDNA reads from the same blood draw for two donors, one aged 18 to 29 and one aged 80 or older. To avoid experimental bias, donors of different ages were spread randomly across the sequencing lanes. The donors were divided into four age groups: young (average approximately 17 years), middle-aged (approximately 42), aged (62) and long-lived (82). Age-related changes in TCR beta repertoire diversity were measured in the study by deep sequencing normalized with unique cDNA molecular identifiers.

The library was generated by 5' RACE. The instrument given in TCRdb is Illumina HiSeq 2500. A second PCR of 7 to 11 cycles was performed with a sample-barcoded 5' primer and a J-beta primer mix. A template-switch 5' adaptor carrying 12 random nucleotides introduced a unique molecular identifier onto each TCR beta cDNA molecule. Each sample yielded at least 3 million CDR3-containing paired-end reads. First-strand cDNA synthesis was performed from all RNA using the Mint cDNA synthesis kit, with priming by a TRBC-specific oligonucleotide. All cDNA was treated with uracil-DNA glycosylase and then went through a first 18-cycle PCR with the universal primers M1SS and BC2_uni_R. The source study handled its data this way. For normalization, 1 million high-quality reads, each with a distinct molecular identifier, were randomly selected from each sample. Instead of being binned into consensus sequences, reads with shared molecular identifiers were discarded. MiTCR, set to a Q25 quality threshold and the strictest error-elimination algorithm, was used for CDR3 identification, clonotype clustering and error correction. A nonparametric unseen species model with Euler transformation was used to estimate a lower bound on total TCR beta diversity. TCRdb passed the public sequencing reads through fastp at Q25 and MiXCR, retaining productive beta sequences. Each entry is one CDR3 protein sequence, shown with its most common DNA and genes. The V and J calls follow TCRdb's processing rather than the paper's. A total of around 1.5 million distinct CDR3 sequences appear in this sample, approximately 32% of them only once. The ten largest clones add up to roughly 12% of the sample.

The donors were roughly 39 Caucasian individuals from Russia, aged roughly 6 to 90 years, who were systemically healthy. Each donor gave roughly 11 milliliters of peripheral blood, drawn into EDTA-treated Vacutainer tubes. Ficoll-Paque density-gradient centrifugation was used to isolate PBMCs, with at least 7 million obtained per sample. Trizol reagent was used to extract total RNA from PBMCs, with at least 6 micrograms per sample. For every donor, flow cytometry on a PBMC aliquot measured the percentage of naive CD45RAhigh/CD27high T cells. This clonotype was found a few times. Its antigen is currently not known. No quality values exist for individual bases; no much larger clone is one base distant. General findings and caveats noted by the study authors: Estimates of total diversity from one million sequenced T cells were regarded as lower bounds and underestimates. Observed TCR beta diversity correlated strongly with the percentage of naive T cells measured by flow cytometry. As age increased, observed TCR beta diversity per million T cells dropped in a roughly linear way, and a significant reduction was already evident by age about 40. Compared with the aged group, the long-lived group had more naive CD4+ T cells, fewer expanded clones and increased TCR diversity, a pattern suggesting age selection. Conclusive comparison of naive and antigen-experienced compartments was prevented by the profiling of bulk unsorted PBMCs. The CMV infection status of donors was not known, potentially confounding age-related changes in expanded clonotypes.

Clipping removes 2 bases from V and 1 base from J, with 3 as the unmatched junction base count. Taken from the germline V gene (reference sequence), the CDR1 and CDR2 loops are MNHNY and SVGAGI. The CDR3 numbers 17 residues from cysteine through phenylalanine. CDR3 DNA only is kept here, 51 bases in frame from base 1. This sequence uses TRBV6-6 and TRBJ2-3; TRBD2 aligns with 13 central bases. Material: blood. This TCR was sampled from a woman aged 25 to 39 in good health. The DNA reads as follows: TGTGCCAGCAGTTACATCACTAGCGGGGGGGGCACAGATACGCAGTATTTT. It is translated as CASSYITSGGGTDTQYF.